These T cell receptor beta chains were read from a single sample in a study of cytotoxic CD8 clonotypes in ibrutinib-treated CLL. Assay: immunoSEQ multiplex PCR; the TCRdb copy retains only in-frame clones and omits some. The profile shows more than 200,000 clones, around 75% of them singletons. The source material was PBMCs, sampled after 12 months of ibrutinib treatment. Receptor source: a human donor with chronic lymphocytic leukemia. Each CDR3 is given with its conserved first and last residue. The order of the fields is J gene, D gene, clone size, V gene, CDR3 protein, CDR3 DNA. D genes are given only for firm matches. Clone size is shown for a subset of rows, as once, few, many or a class of expanded clone.

J: TRBJ1-4; D: NA; size: NA; V: TRBV5-6; CDR3: CASRYRTATNEKLFF; DNA: TGTGCCAGCAGGTACCGGACAGCAACTAATGAAAAACTGTTTTTT
J: TRBJ1-2; D: TRBD1; size: few; V: TRBV18; CDR3: CASSPDRDSRGYTF; DNA: TGTGCCAGCTCACCCGACAGGGATTCGAGGGGCTACACCTTC
J: TRBJ2-6; D: TRBD1; size: few; V: TRBV29-1; CDR3: CSVTGDDSSGANVLTF; DNA: TGCAGCGTTACAGGGGACGATAGCTCTGGGGCCAACGTCCTGACTTTC
J: TRBJ1-5; D: NA; size: NA; V: TRBV4-1; CDR3: CASSQDGGFGNQPQHF; DNA: TGCGCCAGCAGCCAAGATGGGGGATTCGGCAATCAGCCCCAGCATTTT
J: TRBJ1-5; D: NA; size: NA; V: TRBV2; CDR3: CATSGSGFGNDNQPQHF; DNA: TGTGCCACTTCCGGGTCGGGGTTCGGCAATGACAATCAGCCCCAGCATTTT
J: TRBJ2-7; D: TRBD1; size: NA; V: TRBV30; CDR3: CAWSHRGEEQYF; DNA: TGTGCCTGGAGCCACAGGGGGGAGGAGCAGTACTTC
J: TRBJ2-1; D: NA; size: NA; V: TRBV18; CDR3: CASSPATAHNEQFF; DNA: TGTGCCAGCTCACCAGCAACAGCCCACAATGAGCAGTTCTTC
J: TRBJ1-3; D: NA; size: NA; V: TRBV30; CDR3: CAWGAGHMKAGNTIYF; DNA: TGTGCCTGGGGAGCGGGACATATGAAGGCGGGAAACACCATATATTTT
J: TRBJ1-4; D: NA; size: few; V: TRBV10-3; CDR3: CAISIRENEKLFF; DNA: TGTGCCATCTCTATCCGGGAGAATGAAAAACTGTTTTTT
J: TRBJ2-5; D: NA; size: NA; V: TRBV28; CDR3: CASSPAGSLETQYF; DNA: TGTGCCAGCAGCCCCGCGGGTAGCTTGGAGACCCAGTACTTC
J: TRBJ2-5; D: NA; size: NA; V: TRBV5-1; CDR3: CASSSFPQETQYF; DNA: TGCGCCAGCAGCTCCTTCCCACAGGAGACCCAGTACTTC
J: TRBJ1-5; D: TRBD1; size: NA; V: TRBV7-8; CDR3: CASSLGGGLDREQPQHF; DNA: TGTGCCAGCAGCTTAGGGGGGGGACTAGACAGGGAGCAGCCCCAGCATTTT
J: TRBJ1-1; D: NA; size: NA; V: TRBV5-1; CDR3: CASSSLTSEAFF; DNA: TGCGCCAGCAGCTCCCTAACTAGCGAAGCTTTCTTT
J: TRBJ1-5; D: NA; size: NA; V: TRBV29-1; CDR3: CSVAWGSGNQPQHF; DNA: TGCAGCGTTGCTTGGGGTTCCGGCAATCAGCCCCAGCATTTT
J: TRBJ2-1; D: NA; size: NA; V: TRBV12-2; CDR3: CASRLLGDPPGLAGPYNEQFF; DNA: TGTGCAAGTCGACTCCTTGGGGACCCGCCGGGACTAGCGGGGCCCTACAATGAGCAGTTCTTC
J: TRBJ1-6; D: TRBD1; size: NA; V: TRBV5-1; CDR3: CASSLSPGTGLSPLHF; DNA: TGCGCCAGCAGCTTATCCCCCGGGACAGGGTTGTCACCCCTCCACTTT
J: TRBJ2-5; D: NA; size: NA; V: TRBV27; CDR3: CASSFNFRGVQETQYF; DNA: TGTGCCAGCAGTTTTAATTTTAGGGGGGTCCAAGAGACCCAGTACTTC
J: TRBJ2-3; D: NA; size: NA; V: TRBV29-1; CDR3: CSVGGRGAIDTQYF; DNA: TGCAGCGTTGGTGGACGGGGGGCGATAGATACGCAGTATTTT
J: TRBJ1-4; D: TRBD1; size: NA; V: TRBV30; CDR3: CAWSAGTVNEKLFF; DNA: TGTGCCTGGAGTGCCGGGACAGTCAATGAAAAACTGTTTTTT
J: TRBJ1-2; D: NA; size: NA; V: TRBV5-6; CDR3: CASSLATLTYGYTF; DNA: TGTGCCAGCAGCTTGGCGACACTTACTTATGGCTACACCTTC
J: TRBJ2-5; D: TRBD2; size: once; V: TRBV2; CDR3: CASRAGYQETQYF; DNA: TGTGCCAGCAGAGCGGGGTACCAAGAGACCCAGTACTTC
J: TRBJ1-5; D: NA; size: NA; V: TRBV6-1; CDR3: CASSENRAQNQPQHF; DNA: TGTGCCAGCAGTGAGAACAGGGCCCAAAATCAGCCCCAGCATTTT
J: TRBJ2-7; D: NA; size: NA; V: TRBV2; CDR3: CASSAGGWEQYF; DNA: TGTGCCAGCAGTGCTGGGGGATGGGAGCAGTACTTC
J: TRBJ2-1; D: TRBD2; size: NA; V: TRBV18; CDR3: CASSPVLAGGGYNEQFF; DNA: TGTGCCAGCTCACCAGTGCTAGCGGGAGGGGGTTACAATGAGCAGTTCTTC
J: TRBJ2-5; D: NA; size: NA; V: TRBV27; CDR3: CASSFQGGETQYF; DNA: TGTGCCAGCAGTTTTCAGGGTGGAGAGACCCAGTACTTC
J: TRBJ2-2; D: NA; size: NA; V: TRBV6-5; CDR3: CASSYLGFGELFF; DNA: TGTGCCAGCAGTTACTTGGGGTTCGGGGAGCTGTTTTTT
J: TRBJ1-1; D: NA; size: once; V: TRBV6-5; CDR3: CASSPNTEAFF; DNA: TGTGCCAGCAGCCCAAACACTGAAGCTTTCTTT
J: TRBJ2-3; D: NA; size: NA; V: TRBV2; CDR3: CASSDGTGEADTQYF; DNA: TGTGCCAGCAGTGATGGAACGGGAGAGGCAGATACGCAGTATTTT
J: TRBJ2-7; D: NA; size: few; V: TRBV28; CDR3: CASSLGFEQYF; DNA: TGTGCCAGCAGTTTAGGGTTCGAGCAGTACTTC
J: TRBJ2-3; D: NA; size: once; V: TRBV27; CDR3: CASRPSSTDTQYF; DNA: TGTGCCAGCAGGCCTTCTAGCACAGATACGCAGTATTTT
J: TRBJ2-3; D: NA; size: few; V: TRBV4-2; CDR3: CASSQEGGDTQYF; DNA: TGTGCCAGCAGCCAAGAAGGGGGAGATACGCAGTATTTT
J: TRBJ2-2; D: NA; size: NA; V: TRBV29-1; CDR3: CSVVRANSNTGELFF; DNA: TGCAGCGTTGTGAGGGCAAACTCGAACACCGGGGAGCTGTTTTTT
J: TRBJ2-3; D: TRBD2; size: once; V: TRBV19; CDR3: CATSRSGGGRDTQYF; DNA: TGTGCCACGAGTAGGAGCGGGGGGGGACGTGATACGCAGTATTTT
J: TRBJ2-2; D: TRBD2; size: NA; V: TRBV6-5; CDR3: CASIRSGSGAGELFF; DNA: TGTGCCAGCATCCGAAGCGGGAGCGGGGCCGGGGAGCTGTTTTTT
J: TRBJ1-2; D: NA; size: NA; V: TRBV5-5; CDR3: CASSQNYGYTF; DNA: TGTGCCAGCAGCCAGAACTATGGCTACACCTTC
J: TRBJ1-1; D: TRBD1; size: NA; V: TRBV18; CDR3: CASSPQSGGVTEAFF; DNA: TGTGCCAGCTCACCACAGTCAGGGGGTGTCACTGAAGCTTTCTTT
J: TRBJ2-3; D: TRBD1; size: NA; V: TRBV29-1; CDR3: CSVAPGQGRFETQYF; DNA: TGCAGCGTCGCACCGGGACAGGGACGGTTCGAGACGCAGTATTTT
J: TRBJ2-7; D: TRBD2; size: NA; V: TRBV5-1; CDR3: CASSSYPLAGGIPYEQYF; DNA: TGCGCCAGCAGCTCCTACCCGCTAGCGGGGGGGATCCCCTACGAGCAGTACTTC
J: TRBJ1-2; D: NA; size: NA; V: TRBV7-2; CDR3: CASSPRLVGGYTF; DNA: TGTGCCAGCAGCCCCCGGCTGGTGGGTGGCTACACCTTC
J: TRBJ1-3; D: NA; size: NA; V: TRBV6-5; CDR3: CASRRQLSGNTIYF; DNA: TGTGCCAGCAGGAGACAGCTCTCTGGAAACACCATATATTTT
J: TRBJ1-2; D: TRBD1; size: few; V: TRBV27; CDR3: CASTSGGKGANYGYTF; DNA: TGTGCCAGCACTTCAGGGGGAAAAGGGGCTAACTATGGCTACACCTTC
J: TRBJ1-4; D: NA; size: NA; V: TRBV28; CDR3: CASSSLDSATNEKLFF; DNA: TGTGCCAGCAGTTCCTTGGACAGCGCAACTAATGAAAAACTGTTTTTT
J: TRBJ2-3; D: TRBD2; size: once; V: TRBV27; CDR3: CASSFSPAGALTNTQYF; DNA: TGTGCCAGCAGTTTCAGTCCCGCGGGAGCCCTCACTAATACGCAGTATTTT
J: TRBJ1-6; D: NA; size: NA; V: TRBV27; CDR3: CASSLLHSNSPLHF; DNA: TGTGCCAGCAGTTTACTACACTCAAATTCACCCCTCCACTTT
J: TRBJ2-7; D: TRBD2; size: NA; V: TRBV28; CDR3: CASSLTQAGGFYEQYF; DNA: TGTGCCAGCAGTTTAACTCAAGCGGGAGGGTTCTACGAGCAGTACTTC